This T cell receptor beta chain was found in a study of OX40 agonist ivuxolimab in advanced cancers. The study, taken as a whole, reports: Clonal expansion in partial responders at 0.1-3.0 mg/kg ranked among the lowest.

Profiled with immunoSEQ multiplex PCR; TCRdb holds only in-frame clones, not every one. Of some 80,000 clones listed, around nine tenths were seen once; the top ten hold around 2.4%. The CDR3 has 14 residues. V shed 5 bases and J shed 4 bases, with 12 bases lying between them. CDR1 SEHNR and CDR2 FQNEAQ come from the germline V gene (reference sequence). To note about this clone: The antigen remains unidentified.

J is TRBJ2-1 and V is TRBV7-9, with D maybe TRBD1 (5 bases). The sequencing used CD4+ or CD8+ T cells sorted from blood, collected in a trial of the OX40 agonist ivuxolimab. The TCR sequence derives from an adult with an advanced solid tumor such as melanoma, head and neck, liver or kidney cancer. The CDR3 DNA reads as TGTGCCAGCAGCCCCCAAGACAGTTACAATGAGCAGTTCTTC. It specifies CASSPQDSYNEQFF.